The sequence of this T cell receptor beta chain was determined in a study of identifying expanded T cells in peripheral blood. General observations from the study: Technical replicates showed about 1.1 changed clones; two weeks roughly 16; four weeks 19. Approximately two-week clone count variance significantly increased as total template count grew.

In germline, CDR1 is SGDLS, CDR2 YYNGEE. CDR3 size: 16 residues. The trim removed 3 bases at V and 5 bases at J, leaving 13 bases unmatched. For this clone: Its matching antigen is unknown.

Profiling relied on immunoSEQ multiplex PCR, and the TCRdb table lists in-frame clones only, not all of them. This table holds approximately 100,000 clones, approximately 90% found once. The chain combines TRBV9 with TRBJ1-1; 7 bases fit TRBD1. The sample comprised blood. This sequence was found in a person aged 18 to 75 in good health. The CDR3 region is CASSGTGAGGGTEAFF. The CDR3 DNA reads as TGTGCCAGCAGCGGTACAGGGGCCGGAGGGGGGACTGAAGCTTTCTTT.